Listed below are T cell receptor beta chains from one sample, sequenced in a study of cytomegalovirus exposure and HLA in healthy donors. Only in-frame clones appear in the TCRdb table, and some are missing; sequencing was by immunoSEQ multiplex PCR. Its table records approximately 58,000 clones. The sequenced sample was PBMCs. Receptors were obtained from a woman aged 18-29 years in good health and CMV-seronegative. CDR3s include the opening cysteine and the closing phenylalanine or tryptophan. The D gene is left open where the match is weak. Expanded clones are given a class, and other clones once, few, many or no size at all.

v_call: TRBV7-3; j_call: TRBJ2-7; d_call: TRBD1; clone_size: NA; cdr3_aa: CASSLRDRAHEQYF; cdr3_nt: TGTGCCAGCAGCTTGAGGGACAGGGCCCACGAGCAGTACTTC
v_call: TRBV18; j_call: TRBJ2-1; d_call: TRBD2; clone_size: NA; cdr3_aa: CASSPRTGGGDNEQFF; cdr3_nt: TGTGCCAGCTCACCGCGGACAGGCGGGGGGGACAATGAGCAGTTCTTC
v_call: TRBV5-6; j_call: TRBJ2-5; d_call: NA; clone_size: NA; cdr3_aa: CASSGLGPQETQYF; cdr3_nt: TGTGCCAGCAGCGGCTTGGGCCCCCAAGAGACCCAGTACTTC
v_call: TRBV19; j_call: TRBJ1-5; d_call: TRBD1; clone_size: NA; cdr3_aa: CASSAGQGHQPQHF; cdr3_nt: TGTGCCAGTAGTGCCGGACAGGGGCACCAGCCCCAGCATTTT
v_call: TRBV5-5; j_call: TRBJ1-2; d_call: TRBD1; clone_size: NA; cdr3_aa: CATFRQGRGDGYTF; cdr3_nt: TGTGCCACGTTTAGACAGGGGAGAGGAGATGGCTACACCTTC
v_call: TRBV7-2; j_call: TRBJ2-7; d_call: TRBD1; clone_size: NA; cdr3_aa: CASSSGTGSYEQYF; cdr3_nt: TGTGCCAGCAGCTCAGGGACAGGGTCCTACGAGCAGTACTTC
v_call: TRBV7-9; j_call: TRBJ2-2; d_call: NA; clone_size: NA; cdr3_aa: CASSLWAGNTGELFF; cdr3_nt: TGTGCCAGCAGCTTGTGGGCAGGGAACACCGGGGAGCTGTTTTTT
v_call: TRBV4-2; j_call: TRBJ2-5; d_call: NA; clone_size: NA; cdr3_aa: CASSQGVGAQETQYF; cdr3_nt: TGTGCCAGCAGCCAAGGAGTGGGGGCACAAGAGACCCAGTACTTC
v_call: TRBV18; j_call: TRBJ2-7; d_call: NA; clone_size: NA; cdr3_aa: CASSPLTESDHEQYF; cdr3_nt: TGTGCCAGCTCACCCTTGACAGAGTCCGACCACGAGCAGTACTTC
v_call: TRBV6-5; j_call: TRBJ1-1; d_call: TRBD1; clone_size: NA; cdr3_aa: CASSYSQGAEAFF; cdr3_nt: TGTGCCAGCAGTTACTCCCAGGGGGCTGAAGCTTTCTTT
v_call: TRBV5-1; j_call: TRBJ2-3; d_call: TRBD1; clone_size: NA; cdr3_aa: CASSEDREVLRSTDTQYF; cdr3_nt: TGCGCCAGCAGCGAGGACAGGGAAGTATTACGAAGCACAGATACGCAGTATTTT
v_call: TRBV5-1; j_call: TRBJ2-1; d_call: TRBD1; clone_size: NA; cdr3_aa: CASSENPGQGYNEQFF; cdr3_nt: TGCGCCAGCAGCGAGAACCCGGGACAGGGTTACAATGAGCAGTTCTTC
v_call: TRBV2; j_call: TRBJ2-1; d_call: NA; clone_size: NA; cdr3_aa: CASSRSFRVNEQFF; cdr3_nt: TGTGCCAGCAGTAGAAGCTTCAGGGTGAATGAGCAGTTCTTC
v_call: TRBV6-5; j_call: TRBJ1-1; d_call: NA; clone_size: NA; cdr3_aa: CASRSGRLNTEAFF; cdr3_nt: TGTGCCAGCAGAAGCGGACGGCTGAACACTGAAGCTTTCTTT
v_call: TRBV6-5; j_call: TRBJ2-3; d_call: TRBD2; clone_size: medium-sized; cdr3_aa: CASRSGLAGTDTQYF; cdr3_nt: TGTGCCAGCAGGTCAGGACTAGCGGGCACAGATACGCAGTATTTT
v_call: TRBV5-5; j_call: TRBJ2-1; d_call: TRBD2; clone_size: NA; cdr3_aa: CASSFRGLAHNEQFF; cdr3_nt: TGTGCCAGCAGCTTCCGCGGACTAGCACACAATGAGCAGTTCTTC
v_call: TRBV18; j_call: TRBJ2-1; d_call: TRBD2; clone_size: NA; cdr3_aa: CASSPLAGDPNEQFF; cdr3_nt: TGTGCCAGCTCACCCCTAGCGGGCGACCCCAATGAGCAGTTCTTC
v_call: TRBV2; j_call: TRBJ2-3; d_call: TRBD1; clone_size: NA; cdr3_aa: CASRTQGDTQYF; cdr3_nt: TGTGCCAGCAGAACACAGGGGGATACGCAGTATTTT
v_call: TRBV6-1; j_call: TRBJ2-4; d_call: NA; clone_size: NA; cdr3_aa: CASSAGGPIAKNIQYF; cdr3_nt: TGTGCCAGCAGTGCCGGGGGACCTATAGCCAAAAACATTCAGTACTTC
v_call: TRBV25-1; j_call: TRBJ2-7; d_call: TRBD1; clone_size: NA; cdr3_aa: CASSEGDRGLYEQYF; cdr3_nt: TGTGCCAGCAGTGAGGGAGACAGGGGGCTCTACGAGCAGTACTTC
v_call: TRBV5-1; j_call: TRBJ2-7; d_call: TRBD1; clone_size: NA; cdr3_aa: CASSRDRASEQYF; cdr3_nt: TGCGCCAGTAGCCGGGACAGGGCCTCCGAGCAGTACTTC
v_call: TRBV13; j_call: TRBJ1-1; d_call: NA; clone_size: NA; cdr3_aa: CASSLRGGTEAFF; cdr3_nt: TGTGCCAGCAGCTTAAGGGGGGGGACTGAAGCTTTCTTT
v_call: TRBV30; j_call: TRBJ2-2; d_call: TRBD1; clone_size: NA; cdr3_aa: CAWDRANTGELFF; cdr3_nt: TGTGCCTGGGACAGGGCGAACACCGGGGAGCTGTTTTTT
v_call: TRBV29-1; j_call: TRBJ1-5; d_call: NA; clone_size: NA; cdr3_aa: CSVVSSGGNQPQHF; cdr3_nt: TGCAGCGTTGTTTCGAGTGGAGGGAATCAGCCCCAGCATTTT
v_call: TRBV4-1; j_call: TRBJ2-1; d_call: TRBD2; clone_size: NA; cdr3_aa: CASSQGRGGGRYNEQFF; cdr3_nt: TGCGCCAGCAGCCAAGGGAGGGGAGGCGGGAGGTACAATGAGCAGTTCTTC
v_call: TRBV2; j_call: TRBJ2-7; d_call: TRBD2; clone_size: NA; cdr3_aa: CATLSGTSYEQYF; cdr3_nt: TGTGCCACCCTGTCCGGGACTAGCTACGAGCAGTACTTC
v_call: TRBV9; j_call: TRBJ2-5; d_call: TRBD1; clone_size: NA; cdr3_aa: CASSAHPGQLQETQYF; cdr3_nt: TGTGCCAGCAGCGCCCATCCGGGACAGCTACAAGAGACCCAGTACTTC
v_call: TRBV5-1; j_call: TRBJ1-1; d_call: NA; clone_size: NA; cdr3_aa: CASSPGGEGTEAFF; cdr3_nt: TGCGCCAGCAGCCCGGGGGGGGAGGGCACTGAAGCTTTCTTT
v_call: TRBV19; j_call: TRBJ1-1; d_call: NA; clone_size: NA; cdr3_aa: CASKDRENTEAFF; cdr3_nt: TGTGCCAGTAAAGACAGAGAGAACACTGAAGCTTTCTTT
v_call: TRBV7-6; j_call: TRBJ2-7; d_call: NA; clone_size: NA; cdr3_aa: CASSDRGYEQYF; cdr3_nt: TGTGCCAGCAGCGACCGGGGCTACGAGCAGTACTTC
v_call: TRBV19; j_call: TRBJ1-1; d_call: NA; clone_size: NA; cdr3_aa: CASPAGSEAFF; cdr3_nt: TGTGCCAGTCCCGCCGGGTCTGAAGCTTTCTTT
v_call: TRBV30; j_call: TRBJ2-7; d_call: TRBD2; clone_size: NA; cdr3_aa: CAWGTSSYEQYF; cdr3_nt: TGTGCCTGGGGGACTAGCTCCTACGAGCAGTACTTC
v_call: TRBV5-5; j_call: TRBJ2-7; d_call: NA; clone_size: NA; cdr3_aa: CASSLGPGAKVQYF; cdr3_nt: TGTGCCAGCAGCTTGGGGCCAGGGGCCAAGGTGCAGTACTTC
v_call: TRBV30; j_call: TRBJ2-5; d_call: NA; clone_size: NA; cdr3_aa: CAWSPGLEETQYF; cdr3_nt: TGTGCCTGGAGTCCTGGCCTGGAGGAGACCCAGTACTTC
v_call: TRBV6-5; j_call: TRBJ1-2; d_call: NA; clone_size: NA; cdr3_aa: CASSTNRDSYGYTF; cdr3_nt: TGTGCCAGCAGTACCAACCGGGACTCCTATGGCTACACCTTC
v_call: TRBV7-9; j_call: TRBJ1-6; d_call: NA; clone_size: NA; cdr3_aa: CASSSPTGRLDSPLHF; cdr3_nt: TGTGCCAGCAGCTCCCCGACAGGCAGGTTGGATTCACCCCTCCACTTT
v_call: TRBV19; j_call: TRBJ2-3; d_call: TRBD2; clone_size: NA; cdr3_aa: CASSAGGDTQYF; cdr3_nt: TGTGCCAGTAGTGCGGGGGGAGATACGCAGTATTTT
v_call: TRBV10-3; j_call: TRBJ1-2; d_call: NA; clone_size: NA; cdr3_aa: CAISDSVPVNYGYTF; cdr3_nt: TGTGCCATCAGTGACTCTGTCCCCGTCAACTATGGCTACACCTTC
v_call: TRBV6-1; j_call: TRBJ2-3; d_call: NA; clone_size: NA; cdr3_aa: CASSEVGDTDTQYF; cdr3_nt: TGTGCCAGCAGTGAAGTCGGGGACACAGATACGCAGTATTTT
v_call: TRBV6-5; j_call: TRBJ1-3; d_call: NA; clone_size: NA; cdr3_aa: CASRGGPGNTIYF; cdr3_nt: TGTGCCAGCAGGGGGGGACCTGGAAACACCATATATTTT
v_call: TRBV5-1; j_call: TRBJ2-7; d_call: NA; clone_size: NA; cdr3_aa: CASSPVQGNYEQYF; cdr3_nt: TGCGCCAGCAGCCCCGTTCAGGGAAACTACGAGCAGTACTTC
v_call: TRBV7-8; j_call: TRBJ2-7; d_call: NA; clone_size: NA; cdr3_aa: CASRSRGPLYEQYF; cdr3_nt: TGTGCCAGCAGATCAAGGGGCCCCTTGTACGAGCAGTACTTC
v_call: TRBV5-6; j_call: TRBJ1-2; d_call: TRBD1; clone_size: NA; cdr3_aa: CASGKGTDFFYGYTF; cdr3_nt: TGTGCCAGTGGTAAAGGGACAGACTTTTTCTATGGCTACACCTTC
v_call: TRBV5-1; j_call: TRBJ1-1; d_call: TRBD1; clone_size: NA; cdr3_aa: CASSLGQGGNRNTEAFF; cdr3_nt: TGCGCCAGCAGCTTGGGACAGGGGGGGAACAGGAACACTGAAGCTTTCTTT
v_call: TRBV15; j_call: TRBJ2-5; d_call: TRBD2; clone_size: NA; cdr3_aa: CATSTGLAQETQYF; cdr3_nt: TGTGCCACCAGCACGGGACTAGCGCAAGAGACCCAGTACTTC
v_call: TRBV11-3; j_call: TRBJ2-7; d_call: TRBD1; clone_size: NA; cdr3_aa: CASSLGQAAYEQYF; cdr3_nt: TGTGCCAGCAGCTTGGGACAGGCGGCCTACGAGCAGTACTTC
v_call: TRBV29-1; j_call: TRBJ1-1; d_call: NA; clone_size: NA; cdr3_aa: CSSGNEAFF; cdr3_nt: TGCAGTTCCGGGAATGAAGCTTTCTTT
v_call: TRBV6-5; j_call: TRBJ1-2; d_call: TRBD1; clone_size: NA; cdr3_aa: CATRTGGNYGYTF; cdr3_nt: TGTGCCACCCGGACAGGGGGCAACTATGGCTACACCTTC